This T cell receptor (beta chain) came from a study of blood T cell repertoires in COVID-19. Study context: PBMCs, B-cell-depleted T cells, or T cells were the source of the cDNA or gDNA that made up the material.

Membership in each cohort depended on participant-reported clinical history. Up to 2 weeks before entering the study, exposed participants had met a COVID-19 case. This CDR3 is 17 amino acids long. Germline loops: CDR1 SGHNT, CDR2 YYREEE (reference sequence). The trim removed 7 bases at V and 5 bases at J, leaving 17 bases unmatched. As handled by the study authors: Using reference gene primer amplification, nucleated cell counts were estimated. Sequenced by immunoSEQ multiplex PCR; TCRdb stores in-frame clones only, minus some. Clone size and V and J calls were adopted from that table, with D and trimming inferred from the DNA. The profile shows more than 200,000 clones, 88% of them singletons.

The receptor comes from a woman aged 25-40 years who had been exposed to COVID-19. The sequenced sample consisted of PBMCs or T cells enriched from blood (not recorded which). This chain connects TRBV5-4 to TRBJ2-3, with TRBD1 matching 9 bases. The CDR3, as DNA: TGTGCCAGCGGCCGGGACAGGGCGTATCTACGAGGAGATACGCAGTATTTT. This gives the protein CASGRDRAYLRGDTQYF.